These 29 T cell receptor beta chains came from one sample sequenced in a study of radiation and T cells in renal cell carcinoma. Profiled with immunoSEQ multiplex PCR; TCRdb holds only in-frame clones, not every one. This sample has 150,000 or so clones, with 70% to 90% found just once. Documented time point: baseline pretreatment blood. Treatment here: 15 Gy SBRT to primary tumor, nephrectomy 4 weeks later. Sample: blood, taken from a patient whose treatment included radiotherapy and nephrectomy. These receptors were obtained from a woman in her forties or fifties with renal cell carcinoma.

The chain couples TRBV18 to TRBJ1-1; D uncertain. Looked up from germline, CDR1 is KGHSH and CDR2 is LQKENI. Trimming stripped 9 bases from V and 0 bases from J, with 14 bases between. The CDR3 is 14 residues long. The CDR3 nucleotides are TGTGCCAGTGGAAAAGGGATTTTGAACACTGAAGCTTTCTTT. Its translation is CASGKGILNTEAFF.

In this sample, this clone turned up once. V gene TRBV6-5 combines with J gene TRBJ2-1; 12 bases fit TRBD2. The CDR3 has 15 residues. The V gene end was trimmed by 5 bases and the J gene end by 10 bases; junction bases not matched to a gene: 9. The germline gives CDR1 MNHEY, CDR2 SVGAGI. Here the CDR3 DNA reads TGTGCCAGCAGTCCGGGACTAGCGGGTGGGCGGGAGCAGTTCTTC. It is translated as CASSPGLAGGREQFF.

V usage is TRBV5-4 and J usage is TRBJ2-5; 11 bases line up with TRBD2. Unmatched junction bases numbered 6, after V lost 0 bases and J lost 5 bases. This CDR3 comprises 16 residues. In germline, CDR1 is SGHNT, CDR2 YYREEE (reference sequence). CDR3 residues: CASSLGTSGGWETQYF. DNA for the CDR3: TGTGCCAGCAGCTTGGGTACTAGCGGGGGCTGGGAGACCCAGTACTTC.

The CDR3 DNA sequence: TGTGCCAGAAGCACGGGGGGGGTTAACTATGGCTACACCTTC. Its protein is CARSTGGVNYGYTF. This chain links TRBV7-5 with TRBJ1-2. TRBV7-5 is classified as a pseudogene. This CDR3 has 14 amino acids.

The chain uses TRBV7-9 and TRBJ1-1, with D hard to call. Trimming removed 0 bases from V and 8 bases from J, with 4 bases in between. CDR1 is SEHNR, CDR2 FQNEAQ, per germline (reference sequence). This CDR3 spans 11 amino acids. For the CDR3, the DNA is TGTGCCAGCAGCTTAGCGGGGGAAGCTTTCTTT. Amino acid sequence: CASSLAGEAFF. The full variable domain, in which reference TRBV7-9 and TRBJ1-1 provide the parts outside the CDR3, is DTGVSQNPRHKITKRGQNVTFRCDPISEHNRLYWYRQTLGQGPEFLTYFQNEAQLEKSRLLSDRFSAERPKGSFSTLEIQRTEQGDSAMYLCASSLAGEAFFGQGTRLTVV.

The chain uses TRBV19 and TRBJ1-2; 7 nucleotides align to TRBD1. CDR3 length: 15 residues. J gave up 2 bases and V 2 bases, and 5 bases lay outside the gene matches. Germline values: CDR1 LNHDA, CDR2 SQIVND (reference sequence). CDR3 in amino acids: CASSIRDSVNYGYTF. CDR3 nucleotides: TGTGCCAGTAGTATAAGGGACAGCGTAAACTATGGCTACACCTTC.

Comments on this clone: The junction departs from germline at one end; a sequencing error may be responsible. This chain links TRBV7-9 with TRBJ2-1; D possibly matches TRBD1 or TRBD2 (5 bases each). Germline CDR1 and CDR2: SEHNR and FQNEAQ (reference sequence). CDR3 size: 16 residues. The CDR3 DNA reads TGTGCCAGCAGCCTAGCTACAGGTAGCTCCTACAATGAGCAGTTCTTC. This sequence encodes CASSLATGSSYNEQFF. Variable domain in full (rest from reference TRBV7-9 and TRBJ2-1): DTGVSQNPRHKITKRGQNVTFRCDPISEHNRLYWYRQTLGQGPEFLTYFQNEAQLEKSRLLSDRFSAERPKGSFSTLEIQRTEQGDSAMYLCASSLATGSSYNEQFFGPGTRLTVL.

The rearrangement links TRBV7-9 to TRBJ1-3; a weak D match, TRBD1 (5 bases). The CDR3 is made up of 15 amino acids. Trimming took 5 bases from V and 0 from J, leaving 11 bases between them. Germline V CDR1 and CDR2: SEHNR, FQNEAQ (reference sequence). CDR3 DNA sequence: TGTGCCAGCAGCCCCAGGGCGAGCTCTGGAAACACCATATATTTT. It codes for CASSPRASSGNTIYF.

This clone appeared once. This chain joins TRBV2 and TRBJ1-1; D remains ambiguous. The CDR3 has 14 residues. Trimming left V 3 bases short and J 2 bases short, with 10 bases between. From germline, CDR1 is SNHLY and CDR2 FYNNEI. The DNA for the CDR3 is TGTGCCAGCAGTGATACAGTATTTAACACTGAAGCTTTCTTT. Residues: CASSDTVFNTEAFF.

The genes are TRBV13 and TRBJ1-1; D unclear. The CDR3 runs to 14 residues. V was shortened by 3 bases and J by 2 bases, with 10 bases between the two germline ends. Germline CDR1 is PRHDT and CDR2 is FYEKMQ (reference sequence). The CDR3 DNA reads as TGTGCCAGCAGCTTGGGCGTGCTAAACACTGAAGCTTTCTTT. It yields the protein CASSLGVLNTEAFF.

The V and J genes are TRBV10-3 and TRBJ2-1, with 10 bases aligning to TRBD1. The CDR3 is 15 residues long. Trimming cost V 4 bases and J 6 bases; bases outside gene matches: 6. Germline V CDR1 and CDR2: ENHRY, SYGVKD. The chain's CDR3 is CAISGPGTGVNEQFF. CDR3 in DNA: TGTGCCATCAGTGGCCCAGGGACAGGGGTCAATGAGCAGTTCTTC.

V is TRBV9 and J is TRBJ1-2; 7 nucleotides agree with TRBD1. Germline-derived CDR1 and CDR2 are SGDLS and YYNGEE. This CDR3 has 15 amino acids. J was trimmed by 4 bases and V by 2 bases; bases with no gene match: 8. For the CDR3, the DNA is TGTGCCAGCAGCGTCAACGACAGGGCTGGCTATGGCTACACCTTC. It yields the protein CASSVNDRAGYGYTF.

The V call is TRBV5-1, the J call TRBJ2-7, with 12 bases that match TRBD2. The J segment lost 3 bases and the V segment lost 0 bases, leaving 4 bases of the junction unmatched. CDR3 length equals 16 residues. The V gene's germline CDR1 is SGHRS and CDR2 YFSETQ. The CDR3, as DNA: TGCGCCAGCAGCTTGGGGACTAGCGGGGAGGGCTACGAGCAGTACTTC. Translated, it gives CASSLGTSGEGYEQYF.

V and J are TRBV5-1 and TRBJ1-2, with D perhaps TRBD1 (5 bases). Germline lookup yields CDR1 SGHRS and CDR2 YFSETQ. V was trimmed by 0 bases and J by 5 bases, leaving 14 bases between them. The CDR3 loop spans 15 amino acids. This CDR3 reads CASSLEGIDVYGYTF. CDR3 sequence (DNA): TGCGCCAGCAGCTTGGAGGGGATAGACGTATATGGCTACACCTTC. Using reference TRBV5-1 and TRBJ1-2 for the parts outside the CDR3, the full variable domain is KAGVTQTPRYLIKTRGQQVTLSCSPISGHRSVSWYQQTPGQGLQFLFEYFSETQRNKGNFPGRFSGRQFSNSRSEMNVSTLELGDSALYLCASSLEGIDVYGYTFGSGTRLTVV.

This clone was detected only a few times. The chain has TRBV19 and TRBJ2-7, with 12 positions matching TRBD1. This CDR3 spans 14 amino acids. CDR1 and CDR2 from the germline V gene are LNHDA and SQIVND (reference sequence). V lost 4 bases and J lost 5; bases outside the gene matches: 3. The CDR3 DNA is TGTGCCAGTAGTAGGGGACAGGGGGCTAACGAGCAGTACTTC. Its translation is CASSRGQGANEQYF.

Concerning this clone itself: Other nucleotide sequences from this sample produce the same CDR3. This chain links TRBV29-1 with TRBJ1-5; 8 bases match TRBD1. Germline V CDR1 and CDR2: SQVTM, ANQGSEA. V lost 4 bases to trimming and J lost 1 base; unmatched junction nucleotides: 0. The CDR3 length is 13 residues. In nucleotides, the CDR3 is TGCAGCGTTGGACAGGGGAGCAATCAGCCCCAGCATTTT. As protein: CSVGQGSNQPQHF.

The gene calls are TRBV12-5 and TRBJ1-3; no firm D call. V shed 3 bases and J shed 0 bases, with 6 bases lying between them. Germline assignment: CDR1 LGHNT and CDR2 FRNRAP. This CDR3 has 14 residues. The chain's CDR3 is CASGLQTSGNTIYF. CDR3 sequence (DNA): TGTGCTAGTGGTTTACAAACCTCTGGAAACACCATATATTTT. Based on the CDR3 plus reference TRBV12-5 and TRBJ1-3, the full variable domain is DARVTQTPRHKVTEMGQEVTMRCQPILGHNTVFWYRQTMMQGLELLAYFRNRAPLDDSGMPKDRFSAEMPDATLATLKIQPSEPRDSAVYFCASGLQTSGNTIYFGEGSWLTVV.

The chain uses TRBV4-2 and TRBJ1-6; perhaps TRBD1 as D (5 bases). The CDR3 has 16 amino acids. The V gene's germline CDR1 is LGHNA and CDR2 YNFKEQ. Trimming pared 2 bases from V and 2 bases from J, leaving 10 bases between. Here the CDR3 reads CASSQTVGAYNSPLHF. The CDR3 DNA follows: TGTGCCAGCAGCCAAACGGTGGGGGCCTATAATTCACCCCTCCACTTT.

The V gene is TRBV19, the J gene TRBJ1-6; 11 bases are a match to TRBD1. The J segment lost 4 bases and the V segment lost 7 bases, leaving 6 bases of the junction unmatched. Per germline, CDR1 LNHDA and CDR2 SQIVND (reference sequence). The CDR3 runs 16 residues. CDR3 sequence (DNA): TGTGCCAGTAAAGGGGACAGGGGGGGTTATAATTCACCCCTCCACTTT. Translated: CASKGDRGGYNSPLHF.

The chain couples TRBV5-6 to TRBJ2-2; 7 positions match TRBD2. The CDR3 sequence is 16 residues long. J was trimmed by 2 bases and V by 2 bases; bases with no gene match: 6. The germline gives CDR1 SGHDT, CDR2 YYEEEE. The CDR3 sequence is CASSFRLAVNTGELFF. Here the CDR3 DNA reads TGTGCCAGCAGCTTTAGGCTAGCGGTTAACACCGGGGAGCTGTTTTTT.

The chain couples TRBV7-2 to TRBJ2-1, with a tentative D call TRBD1 (7 bases). V was pared by 4 bases and J by 9 bases, with 13 bases between. The CDR3 consists of 13 residues. The germline CDR1 and CDR2 sequences are SGHTA and FQGNSA. CDR3 region: CASSSQGGAEQFF. CDR3 coding DNA: TGTGCCAGCAGCTCCCAGGGGGGTGCTGAGCAGTTCTTC. Filled out from reference TRBV7-2 and TRBJ2-1, the complete variable domain reads GAGVSQSPSNKVTEKGKDVELRCDPISGHTALYWYRQSLGQGLEFLIYFQGNSAPDKSGLPSDRFSAERTGGSVSTLTIQRTQQEDSAVYLCASSSQGGAEQFFGPGTRLTVL.

In this sample, this clone turned up once. This rearrangement joins TRBV18 to TRBJ2-1; maybe TRBD1 (5 bases). The CDR3 consists of 13 residues. Trimming stripped 1 base from V and 6 bases from J, with 7 bases between. The V gene's germline CDR1 is KGHSH and CDR2 LQKENI. The CDR3 region has the DNA TGTGCCAGCTCACCACGGCAGGGCAATGAGCAGTTCTTC. This encodes CASSPRQGNEQFF.

This clone was observed a single time. The chain is built from TRBV5-5 and TRBJ1-4; D gene unclear. Trimming removed 0 bases from V and 8 bases from J, with 11 bases in between. The CDR3 sequence is 14 residues long. From germline, CDR1 is SGHKS and CDR2 YYEKEE (reference sequence). The CDR3 DNA is TGTGCCAGCAGCTTGGTGTATGTAGGAGAAAAACTGTTTTTT. This gives the protein CASSLVYVGEKLFF.

The chain links TRBV6-5 to TRBJ2-1; unclear D gene. CDR1 and CDR2 from the germline V gene are MNHEY and SVGAGI. V lost 2 bases and J lost 7, with 12 bases in between. The CDR3 is made up of 14 amino acids. DNA for the CDR3: TGTGCCAGCAGTTACGAAAATGTGCGGAATGAGCAGTTCTTC. This sequence encodes CASSYENVRNEQFF.

This chain connects TRBV9 to TRBJ2-5; TRBD1 is a possible D gene (6 bases). Germline V gene lookup returns CDR1 SGDLS and CDR2 YYNGEE. This CDR3 has 14 amino acids. Trimming cost V 7 bases and J 2 bases, with 15 bases left between them. DNA for the CDR3: TGTGCCAGCTCCGTGCAGGGGTTTCAAGAGACCCAGTACTTC. Translation gives CASSVQGFQETQYF.

This clone was found once. The genes are TRBV6-1 and TRBJ2-3; TRBD2 matches 8 bases. This CDR3 spans 15 amino acids. V lost 2 bases, J lost 6 bases, and 7 bases stayed unmatched. The germline V gene encodes CDR1 MNHNS and CDR2 SASEGT. DNA of the CDR3: TGTGCCAGCAGTGAAAGGAGCGGGGGTCGGGATACGCAGTATTTT. Protein product: CASSERSGGRDTQYF.

The chain has TRBV6-1 and TRBJ1-6; D is undetermined. CDR1 is MNHNS and CDR2 is SASEGT in the germline V gene. Trimming took 8 bases from V and 7 from J, leaving 12 bases between them. This CDR3 contains 13 residues. The DNA of the CDR3 is TGTGCCAGCCCCGCAGGCTGGAATTCACCCCTCCACTTT. This translates into CASPAGWNSPLHF.

V is TRBV10-2 and J is TRBJ2-3; the match to TRBD1 covers 8 bases. The length of the CDR3 is 15 residues. J lost 2 bases, V lost 6 bases, and 7 bases had no gene match. In germline, CDR1 is WSHSY, CDR2 SAAADI. The CDR3 spells CASSPQGVTTDTQYF. Here the CDR3 DNA reads TGCGCCAGCAGCCCACAGGGGGTTACCACAGATACGCAGTATTTT.

V gene TRBV6-5 combines with J gene TRBJ2-3, with D hard to call. CDR3 length: 12 residues. Per germline, CDR1 MNHEY and CDR2 SVGAGI. The V and J ends lost 5 bases and 2 bases respectively, with 5 bases between them. The DNA for the CDR3 is TGTGCCAGCAGTACCCTCACAGATACGCAGTATTTT. Its protein is CASSTLTDTQYF.